This TCR beta chain was obtained from a study of blood T cell repertoires in COVID-19. Study-wide context: Whether acute or convalescent, the COVID-19 samples came from the United States, Italy and Spain. PBMCs, B-cell-depleted T cells, or T cells were the source of the cDNA or gDNA that made up the material.

From germline, CDR1 is SGHTA and CDR2 FQGNSA. The CDR3 spans 19 residues. Unmatched junction bases numbered 18, after V lost 6 bases and J lost 3 bases. Original processing methods: Reference gene primer amplification gave nucleated cell count estimates. Assay used: immunoSEQ multiplex PCR; TCRdb lists only in-frame clones, some missing. The D gene and trimming were derived from the DNA, and the V and J assignments and clone size from that table. The table records more than 85,000 clones, over 80% of them present only once. This chain joins TRBV7-2 and TRBJ2-7; 12 nucleotides align to TRBD2. Sequenced sample: peripheral blood. This clonotype was sampled from a man older than 75 with acute or convalescent COVID-19. As DNA, the CDR3 is TGTGCCAGCAGTCGGGGTGACGCTCAAAGACTAGCGGGAGACTACGAGCAGTACTTC. Its protein product is CASSRGDAQRLAGDYEQYF. The variable domain in full, completed from reference TRBV7-2 and TRBJ2-7, reads GAGVSQSPSNKVTEKGKDVELRCDPISGHTALYWYRQSLGQGLEFLIYFQGNSAPDKSGLPSDRFSAERTGGSVSTLTIQRTQQEDSAVYLCASSRGDAQRLAGDYEQYFGPGTRLTVT.